A selection of T cell receptor beta chains follows, all from one sample in a study of shared T cell receptors in the human thymus. The table came from immunoSEQ multiplex PCR; TCRdb's copy has only in-frame clones and leaves some out. The sample has a few hundred thousand clones, approximately 95% seen once. The source material was thymocytes. The receptors stem from a human donor. Both conserved end residues are part of each CDR3. Each record gives: clone size, D gene, V gene, J gene, CDR3 protein, CDR3 DNA. The D gene is left open where the match is weak. Clone sizes are given selectively: once, few, many, or a class where the clone is expanded.

size: -; D: TRBD2; V: TRBV9; J: TRBJ2-5; CDR3: CASSEGLAGPGETQYF; DNA: TGTGCCAGCAGCGAGGGGCTAGCGGGTCCTGGCGAGACCCAGTACTTC
size: -; D: -; V: TRBV12-1; J: TRBJ1-2; CDR3: CASSFVPGGFGYTF; DNA: TGTGCCAGCAGCTTTGTCCCAGGGGGCTTTGGCTACACCTTC
size: -; D: TRBD2; V: TRBV7-9; J: TRBJ2-2; CDR3: CASSPMGREDITGELFF; DNA: TGTGCCAGCAGCCCCATGGGGCGGGAGGATATCACCGGGGAGCTGTTTTTT
size: -; D: -; V: TRBV4-1; J: TRBJ2-7; CDR3: CASSQDHRSSYEQYF; DNA: TGCGCCAGCAGCCAAGATCATCGCAGTTCCTACGAGCAGTACTTC
size: once; D: TRBD1; V: TRBV28; J: TRBJ1-4; CDR3: CASSPSLDRACCEKLFF; DNA: TGTGCCAGCAGTCCTTCCCTGGACAGGGCGTGTTGTGAAAAACTGTTTTTT
size: once; D: -; V: TRBV6-4; J: TRBJ2-3; CDR3: CASSDSTSRMSTDTQYF; DNA: TGTGCCAGCAGTGACTCAACGTCCCGAATGAGCACAGATACGCAGTATTTT
size: -; D: -; V: TRBV10-1; J: TRBJ2-7; CDR3: CASSARDRLSSYEQYF; DNA: TGCGCCAGCAGTGCCCGAGACAGGTTGAGCTCCTACGAGCAGTACTTC
size: once; D: TRBD2; V: TRBV4-1; J: TRBJ2-1; CDR3: CASSPSWEGYNEQFF; DNA: TGCGCCAGCAGCCCTTCCTGGGAGGGGTACAATGAGCAGTTCTTC
size: -; D: TRBD1; V: TRBV2; J: TRBJ2-7; CDR3: CASTLGYRDREYEQYF; DNA: TGTGCCAGCACGTTAGGTTACCGGGACAGGGAATACGAGCAGTACTTC
size: -; D: -; V: TRBV27; J: TRBJ2-1; CDR3: CASTGPLVGESSYNEQFF; DNA: TGTGCCAGCACGGGTCCCCTAGTGGGGGAGAGCTCCTACAATGAGCAGTTCTTC
size: -; D: -; V: TRBV18; J: TRBJ2-2; CDR3: CASSPGTHERELFF; DNA: TGTGCCAGCTCTCCGGGGACTCACGAGCGGGAGCTGTTTTTT
size: -; D: TRBD2; V: TRBV14; J: TRBJ2-5; CDR3: CASSQKMSGRALGETQYF; DNA: TGTGCCAGCAGCCAAAAGATGAGCGGGAGGGCCCTCGGAGAGACCCAGTACTTC
size: -; D: -; V: TRBV19; J: TRBJ1-5; CDR3: CASSYGGPGRRLSGNQPQHF; DNA: TGTGCCAGTAGCTATGGGGGTCCGGGCAGGCGGCTTTCAGGCAATCAGCCCCAGCATTTT
size: -; D: TRBD2; V: TRBV11-2; J: TRBJ2-2; CDR3: CASSLDPLAGAEDTGELFF; DNA: TGTGCCAGCAGCTTAGATCCGCTAGCGGGAGCGGAGGACACCGGGGAGCTGTTTTTT
size: -; D: -; V: TRBV7-9; J: TRBJ2-3; CDR3: CASSLETLANTDTQYF; DNA: TGTGCCAGCAGCTTAGAGACCCTAGCGAACACAGATACGCAGTATTTT
size: few; D: -; V: TRBV30; J: TRBJ2-1; CDR3: CAWSKPAGSTSYNEQFF; DNA: TGTGCCTGGAGCAAGCCGGCAGGATCGACGTCCTACAATGAGCAGTTCTTC
size: once; D: TRBD2; V: TRBV11-3; J: TRBJ2-5; CDR3: CASSLGGRATGTQYF; DNA: TGTGCCAGCAGCTTAGGCGGGAGGGCCACAGGGACCCAGTACTTC
size: -; D: -; V: TRBV2; J: TRBJ1-4; CDR3: CASSPERDTWGKLFF; DNA: TGTGCCAGCAGCCCCGAGCGGGACACATGGGGAAAACTGTTTTTT
size: -; D: -; V: TRBV9; J: TRBJ1-3; CDR3: CASSASGGDSGNTIYF; DNA: TGTGCCAGCAGCGCTTCCGGAGGGGACTCTGGAAACACCATATATTTT
size: -; D: TRBD2; V: TRBV28; J: TRBJ2-1; CDR3: CASSVGTSVPTYNEQFF; DNA: TGTGCCAGCAGTGTCGGGACTAGCGTCCCGACCTACAATGAGCAGTTCTTC